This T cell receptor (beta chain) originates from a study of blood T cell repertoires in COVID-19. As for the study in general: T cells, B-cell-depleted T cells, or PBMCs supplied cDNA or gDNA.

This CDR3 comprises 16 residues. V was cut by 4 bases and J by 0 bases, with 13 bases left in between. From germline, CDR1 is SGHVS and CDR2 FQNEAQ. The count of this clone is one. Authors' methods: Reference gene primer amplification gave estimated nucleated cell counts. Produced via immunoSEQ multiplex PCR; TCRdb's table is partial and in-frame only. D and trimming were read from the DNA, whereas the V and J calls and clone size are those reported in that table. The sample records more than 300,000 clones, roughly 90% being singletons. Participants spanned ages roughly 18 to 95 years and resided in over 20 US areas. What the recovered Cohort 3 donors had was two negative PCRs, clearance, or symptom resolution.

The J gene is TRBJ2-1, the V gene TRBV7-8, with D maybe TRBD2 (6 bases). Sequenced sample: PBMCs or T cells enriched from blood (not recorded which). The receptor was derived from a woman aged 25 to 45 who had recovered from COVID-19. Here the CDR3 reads CASSSGLLSSYNEQFF. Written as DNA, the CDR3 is TGTGCCAGCAGCTCGGGACTGCTGAGCTCCTACAATGAGCAGTTCTTC.